The clone carrying this T cell receptor (beta chain) has a handful of counts. Its antigen is currently unknown. These data belong to a study of cytomegalovirus exposure and HLA in healthy donors. General study results and limits: There were some V segments, including TRBV6-2 and TRBV6-3, excluded as indistinguishable.

There are 15 residues in the CDR3. V lost 0 bases and J lost 1, with 9 bases in between. Per germline, CDR1 MGHRA and CDR2 YSYEKL. It was with 60 Vbeta and 13 Jbeta primers that the PCR ran. The table came from immunoSEQ multiplex PCR; TCRdb's copy has only in-frame clones and leaves some out. The sample records fewer than 200,000 clones, 73% being singletons. Healthy bone marrow donors made up the donors. Sequencing used PBMCs. The genes are TRBV4-1 and TRBJ1-1; TRBD1 might be the D (6 bases). This TCR came from a woman aged 18-29 years in good health and CMV-seropositive. The CDR3 region is CASSQDKTGNTEAFF. As DNA, the CDR3 is TGCGCCAGCAGCCAAGACAAGACAGGGAACACTGAAGCTTTCTTT.